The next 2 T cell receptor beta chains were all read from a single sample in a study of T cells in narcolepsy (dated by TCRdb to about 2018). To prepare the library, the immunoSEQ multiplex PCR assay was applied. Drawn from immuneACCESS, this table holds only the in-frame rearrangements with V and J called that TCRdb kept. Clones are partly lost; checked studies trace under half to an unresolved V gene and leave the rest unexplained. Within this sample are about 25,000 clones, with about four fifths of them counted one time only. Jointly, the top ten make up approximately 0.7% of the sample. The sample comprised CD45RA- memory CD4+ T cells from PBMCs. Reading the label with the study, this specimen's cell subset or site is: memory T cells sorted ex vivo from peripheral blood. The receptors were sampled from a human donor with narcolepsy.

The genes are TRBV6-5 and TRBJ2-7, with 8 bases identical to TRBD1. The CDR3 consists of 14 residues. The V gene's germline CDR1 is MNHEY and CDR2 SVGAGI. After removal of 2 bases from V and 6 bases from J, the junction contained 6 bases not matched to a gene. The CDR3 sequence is CASSYGQGLGEQYF. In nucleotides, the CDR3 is TGTGCCAGCAGTTACGGACAGGGCTTGGGCGAGCAGTACTTC.

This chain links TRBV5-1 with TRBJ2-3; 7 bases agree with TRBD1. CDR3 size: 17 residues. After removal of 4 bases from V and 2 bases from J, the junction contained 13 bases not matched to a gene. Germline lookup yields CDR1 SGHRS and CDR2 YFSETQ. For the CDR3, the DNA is TGCGCCAGCAGCCCCCGACAGGGTGACTACCCCACAGATACGCAGTATTTT. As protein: CASSPRQGDYPTDTQYF. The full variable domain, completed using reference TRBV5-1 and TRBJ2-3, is KAGVTQTPRYLIKTRGQQVTLSCSPISGHRSVSWYQQTPGQGLQFLFEYFSETQRNKGNFPGRFSGRQFSNSRSEMNVSTLELGDSALYLCASSPRQGDYPTDTQYFGPGTRLTVL.